The rows below give T cell receptor beta chains drawn from one sample of a study of monozygotic twins with inflammatory bowel disease. TCRdb reprocessed the 5' RACE reads; each CDR3 protein has one entry and no DNA is given. The listing records around 400,000 distinct CDR3 sequences. The sequenced material came from blood. The receptors stem from a human donor with ulcerative colitis or Crohn's disease, or a healthy co-twin of an affected twin (not recorded which). The CDR3 runs from the conserved cysteine through the conserved F or W.

V gene	J gene	CDR3 protein
TRBV7-3	TRBJ2-1	CASSSSGSQGNEQFF
TRBV6-6	TRBJ2-3	CASSYSRPTDTQYF
TRBV5-1	TRBJ1-6	CASSLTRDSPLHF
TRBV23-1	TRBJ2-3	CASSQSADRTDTQYF
TRBV6-1	TRBJ2-2	CASTPTGTSNTGELFF
TRBV5-1	TRBJ2-7	CASSLAAGSNEQYF
TRBV27	TRBJ1-2	CASRPPGAGGYTF
TRBV11-2	TRBJ1-6	CASSPGTGRPLHF
TRBV20-1	TRBJ1-2	CSATNRDTGYGYTF
TRBV20-1	TRBJ2-1	CSARFASGSYEQFF
TRBV6-1	TRBJ2-7	CASSSGKAYEQYF
TRBV5-1	TRBJ1-5	CASSLEGRGSGQPQHF
TRBV7-6	TRBJ1-1	CASSPRAMNTEAFF
TRBV2	TRBJ2-1	CASTPQRHNEQFF
TRBV4-1	TRBJ2-7	CASSLRAGYEQYF
TRBV20-1	TRBJ2-3	CSAILVGGAPMSTDTQYF
TRBV7-9	TRBJ2-2	CASSSGQYTGELFF
TRBV5-4	TRBJ2-5	CASSRRTSGVETQYF
TRBV4-3	TRBJ2-2	CASSPSWVGTGELFF
TRBV7-9	TRBJ2-5	CASSLAGTTSQTQYF